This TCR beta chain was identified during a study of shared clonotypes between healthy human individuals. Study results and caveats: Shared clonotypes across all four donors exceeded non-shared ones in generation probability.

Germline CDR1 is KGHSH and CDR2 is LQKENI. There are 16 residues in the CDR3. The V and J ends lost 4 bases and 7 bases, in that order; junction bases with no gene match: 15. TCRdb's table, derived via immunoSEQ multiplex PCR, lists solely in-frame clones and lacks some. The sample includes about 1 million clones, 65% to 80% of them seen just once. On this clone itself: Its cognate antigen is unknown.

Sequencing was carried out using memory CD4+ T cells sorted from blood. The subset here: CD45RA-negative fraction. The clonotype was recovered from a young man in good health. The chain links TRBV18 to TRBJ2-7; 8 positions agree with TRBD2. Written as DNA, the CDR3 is TGTGCCAGCTCACGCCCGGGTGGCGGGAGGAGCGAGGAGCAGTACTTC. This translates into CASSRPGGGRSEEQYF.